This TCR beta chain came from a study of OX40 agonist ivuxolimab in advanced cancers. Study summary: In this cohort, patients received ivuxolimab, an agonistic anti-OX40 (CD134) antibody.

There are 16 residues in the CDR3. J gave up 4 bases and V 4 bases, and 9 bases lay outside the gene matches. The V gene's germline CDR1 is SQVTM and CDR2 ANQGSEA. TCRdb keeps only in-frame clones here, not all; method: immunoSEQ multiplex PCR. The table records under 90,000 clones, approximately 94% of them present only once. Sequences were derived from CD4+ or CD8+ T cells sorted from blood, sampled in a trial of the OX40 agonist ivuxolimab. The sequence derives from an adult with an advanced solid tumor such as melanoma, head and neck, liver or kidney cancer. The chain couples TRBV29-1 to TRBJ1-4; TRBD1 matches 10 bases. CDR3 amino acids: CSVGTGGAIHNEKLFF. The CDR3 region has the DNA TGCAGCGTTGGGACAGGGGGTGCGATTCATAATGAAAAACTGTTTTTT.